This is a list of T cell receptor beta chains from one sample in a study of cytomegalovirus exposure and HLA in healthy donors. Assay: immunoSEQ multiplex PCR; the TCRdb copy retains only in-frame clones and omits some. Here the sample spans approximately 210,000 clones, more than 60% being singletons. The sequenced sample was PBMCs. The receptor source for this set is a woman in her thirties in good health and CMV-seropositive. Both conserved end residues are part of each CDR3. D genes are given only for firm matches. The size field is filled for only some rows; it gives once, few, many or a size class.

j_gene | d_gene | abundance | v_gene | CDR3aa | CDR3nt
TRBJ2-5 | TRBD1 | few | TRBV2 | CASSETTWTGTGRETQYF | TGTGCCAGCAGTGAAACAACATGGACAGGGACGGGTCGGGAGACCCAGTACTTC
TRBJ1-5 | TRBD1 | - | TRBV2 | CASSGDRVDQPQHF | TGTGCCAGCAGCGGGGACAGGGTGGATCAGCCCCAGCATTTT
TRBJ2-7 | - | - | TRBV5-8 | CASSFVSTGFSYEQYF | TGTGCCAGCAGCTTCGTCTCTACAGGTTTCTCCTACGAGCAGTACTTC
TRBJ1-1 | - | - | TRBV5-1 | CASSTDAGAHTEAFF | TGCGCCAGCAGCACGGATGCAGGGGCCCACACTGAAGCTTTCTTT
TRBJ2-5 | TRBD2 | - | TRBV5-1 | CASSLGLAGGAGYQETQYF | TGCGCCAGCAGCTTAGGACTAGCGGGAGGAGCGGGGTACCAAGAGACCCAGTACTTC
TRBJ2-3 | - | - | TRBV19 | CASSPGWTSLGDTQYF | TGTGCCAGTAGTCCGGGATGGACTTCCCTCGGAGATACGCAGTATTTT
TRBJ2-7 | TRBD1 | - | TRBV7-2 | CASSRETGGYEQYF | TGTGCCAGCAGCAGAGAGACAGGGGGCTACGAGCAGTACTTC
TRBJ2-1 | - | - | TRBV11-3 | CASSLADSYNEQFF | TGTGCCAGCAGCTTAGCAGACAGCTACAATGAGCAGTTCTTC
TRBJ2-1 | TRBD2 | - | TRBV25-1 | CASSEETASGRNEQFF | TGTGCCAGCAGTGAAGAAACGGCTAGCGGGAGGAATGAGCAGTTCTTC
TRBJ2-7 | - | - | TRBV30 | CAWSVLGYEQYF | TGTGCCTGGAGTGTACTTGGTTACGAGCAGTACTTC
TRBJ2-7 | - | - | TRBV5-1 | CASSLVPGDTYEQYF | TGCGCCAGCAGCTTGGTTCCCGGGGACACCTACGAGCAGTACTTC
TRBJ2-5 | - | - | TRBV7-2 | CASSPPLGRGETQYF | TGTGCCAGCAGCCCGCCCTTGGGTCGGGGAGAGACCCAGTACTTC
TRBJ2-5 | - | - | TRBV19 | CASSMIQEQETQYF | TGTGCCAGTAGTATGATACAGGAACAAGAGACCCAGTACTTC